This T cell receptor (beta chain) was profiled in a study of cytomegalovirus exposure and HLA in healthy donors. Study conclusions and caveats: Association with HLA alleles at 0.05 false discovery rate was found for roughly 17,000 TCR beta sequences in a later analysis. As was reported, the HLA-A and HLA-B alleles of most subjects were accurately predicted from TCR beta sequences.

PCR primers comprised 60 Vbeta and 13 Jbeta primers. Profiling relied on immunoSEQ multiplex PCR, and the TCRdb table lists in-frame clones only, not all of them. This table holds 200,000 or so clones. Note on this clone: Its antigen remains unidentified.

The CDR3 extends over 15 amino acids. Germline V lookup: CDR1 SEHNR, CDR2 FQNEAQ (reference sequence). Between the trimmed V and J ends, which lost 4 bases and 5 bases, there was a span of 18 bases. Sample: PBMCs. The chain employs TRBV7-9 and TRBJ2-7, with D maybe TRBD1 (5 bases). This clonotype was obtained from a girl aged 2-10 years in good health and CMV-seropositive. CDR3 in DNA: TGTGCCAGCAGCTCCTACAGGAGATCTATGGACGAGCAGTACTTC. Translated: CASSSYRRSMDEQYF.